This T cell receptor beta chain was captured by sequencing in a study of cytomegalovirus exposure and HLA in healthy donors. Germline assignment: CDR1 SGHKS and CDR2 YYEKEE (reference sequence). The trim removed 3 bases at V and 4 bases at J, leaving 8 bases unmatched. The CDR3 loop spans 15 amino acids. Overall study results and limits: The authors listed approximately 160 TCR beta chains as cytomegalovirus-associated. CMV serostatus was the only recorded immune exposure for donors.

The PCR employed 60 Vbeta primers together with 13 Jbeta primers. Some clones are missing from TCRdb's copy, which holds only in-frame ones; the method was immunoSEQ multiplex PCR. The sample holds hundreds of thousands of clones, roughly two thirds seen once. In its sample, this clone was seen a few times. Its antigen remains unidentified. This chain joins TRBV5-5 and TRBJ2-7; 9 bases line up with TRBD2. Material: PBMCs. The receptor was isolated from a female donor in good health and CMV-seronegative. The CDR3 here is CASSSLAGVGYEQYF. The CDR3 DNA is TGTGCCAGCAGCTCCTTAGCGGGAGTGGGGTACGAGCAGTACTTC.